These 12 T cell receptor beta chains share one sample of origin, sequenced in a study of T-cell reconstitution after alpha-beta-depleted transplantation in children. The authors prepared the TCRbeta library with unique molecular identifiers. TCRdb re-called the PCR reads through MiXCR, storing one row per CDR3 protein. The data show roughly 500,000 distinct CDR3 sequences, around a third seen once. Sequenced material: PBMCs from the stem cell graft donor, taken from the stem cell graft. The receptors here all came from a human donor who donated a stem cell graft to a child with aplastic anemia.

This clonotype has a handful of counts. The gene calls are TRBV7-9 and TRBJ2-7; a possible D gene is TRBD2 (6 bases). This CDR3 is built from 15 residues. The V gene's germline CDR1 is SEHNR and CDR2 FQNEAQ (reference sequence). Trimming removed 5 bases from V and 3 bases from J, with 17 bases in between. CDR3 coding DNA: TGTGCCAGCAGCCACCGGAGGACTACTGACTACGAGCAGTACTTC. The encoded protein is CASSHRRTTDYEQYF.

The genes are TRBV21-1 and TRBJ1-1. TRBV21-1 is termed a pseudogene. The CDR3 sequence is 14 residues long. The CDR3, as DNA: TGTGCCAGCAGCTCCGGAAATATGAACACTGAAGCTTTCTTT. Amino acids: CASSSGNMNTEAFF.

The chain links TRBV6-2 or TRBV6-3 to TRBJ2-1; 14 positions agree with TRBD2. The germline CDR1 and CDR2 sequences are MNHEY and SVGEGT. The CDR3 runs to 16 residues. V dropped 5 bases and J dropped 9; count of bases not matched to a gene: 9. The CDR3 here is CASSHPGTSGRGEQFF. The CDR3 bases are TGTGCCAGCAGTCATCCCGGGACTAGCGGGAGAGGTGAGCAGTTCTTC.

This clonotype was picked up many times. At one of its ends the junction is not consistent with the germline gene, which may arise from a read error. Here the CDR3 reads CASSLAGGRNEQFF. Written as DNA, the CDR3 is TGTGCCAGCAGTCTAGCGGGAGGAAGGAATGAGCAGTTCTTC. The rearrangement joins TRBV12-3 or TRBV12-4 to TRBJ2-1; 11 bases align to TRBD2. The length of the CDR3 is 14 residues.

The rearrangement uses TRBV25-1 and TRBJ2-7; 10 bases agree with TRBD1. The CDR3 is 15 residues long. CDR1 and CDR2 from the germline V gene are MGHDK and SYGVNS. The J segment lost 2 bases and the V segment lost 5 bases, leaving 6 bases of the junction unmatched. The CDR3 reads CASSSPDRGTYEQYF. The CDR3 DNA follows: TGTGCCAGCAGTTCTCCGGACAGGGGGACCTACGAGCAGTACTTC.

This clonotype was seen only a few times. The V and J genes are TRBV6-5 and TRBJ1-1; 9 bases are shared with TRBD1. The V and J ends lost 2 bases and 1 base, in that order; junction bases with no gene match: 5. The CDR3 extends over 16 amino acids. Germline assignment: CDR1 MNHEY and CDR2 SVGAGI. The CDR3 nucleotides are TGTGCCAGCAGTTACACACGGACAGGGGAGAACACTGAAGCTTTCTTT. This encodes CASSYTRTGENTEAFF.

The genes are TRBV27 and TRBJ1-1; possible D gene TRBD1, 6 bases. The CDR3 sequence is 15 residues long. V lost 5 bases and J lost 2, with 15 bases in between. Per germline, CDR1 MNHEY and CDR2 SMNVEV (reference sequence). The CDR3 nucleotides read TGTGCCAGCAGTATTAGACAGGACTTAAACACTGAAGCTTTCTTT. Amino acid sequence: CASSIRQDLNTEAFF.

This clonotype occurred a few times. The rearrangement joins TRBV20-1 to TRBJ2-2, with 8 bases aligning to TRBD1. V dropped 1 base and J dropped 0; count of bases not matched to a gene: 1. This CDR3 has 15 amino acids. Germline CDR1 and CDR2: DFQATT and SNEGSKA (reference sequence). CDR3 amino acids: CSARVGQANTGELFF. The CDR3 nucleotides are TGCAGTGCTAGAGTGGGACAGGCGAACACCGGGGAGCTGTTTTTT.

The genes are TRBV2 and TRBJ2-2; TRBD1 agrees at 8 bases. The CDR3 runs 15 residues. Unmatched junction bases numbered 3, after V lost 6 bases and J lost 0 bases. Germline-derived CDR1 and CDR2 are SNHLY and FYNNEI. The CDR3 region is CASRETGANTGELFF. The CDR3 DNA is TGTGCCAGCAGGGAGACAGGGGCGAACACCGGGGAGCTGTTTTTT.

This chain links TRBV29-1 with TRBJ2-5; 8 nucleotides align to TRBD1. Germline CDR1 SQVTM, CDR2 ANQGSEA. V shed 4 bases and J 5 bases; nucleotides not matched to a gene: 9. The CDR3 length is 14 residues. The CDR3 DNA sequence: TGCAGCGTTGCTGCAGGGGGCTCGCGGGAGACCCAGTACTTC. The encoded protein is CSVAAGGSRETQYF.

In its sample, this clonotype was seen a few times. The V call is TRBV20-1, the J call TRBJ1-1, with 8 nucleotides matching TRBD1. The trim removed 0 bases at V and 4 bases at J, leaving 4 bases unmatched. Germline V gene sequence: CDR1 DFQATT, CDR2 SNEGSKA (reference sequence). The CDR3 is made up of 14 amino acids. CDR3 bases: TGCAGTGCTAGAGATACCAGGGGGCCCACTGAAGCTTTCTTT. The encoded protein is CSARDTRGPTEAFF.

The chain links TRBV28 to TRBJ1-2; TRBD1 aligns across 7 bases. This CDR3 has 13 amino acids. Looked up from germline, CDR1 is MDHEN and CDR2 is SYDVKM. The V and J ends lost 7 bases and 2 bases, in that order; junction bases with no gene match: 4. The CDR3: CASNPGGNYGYTF. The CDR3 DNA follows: TGTGCCAGCAACCCAGGGGGAAACTATGGCTACACCTTC.